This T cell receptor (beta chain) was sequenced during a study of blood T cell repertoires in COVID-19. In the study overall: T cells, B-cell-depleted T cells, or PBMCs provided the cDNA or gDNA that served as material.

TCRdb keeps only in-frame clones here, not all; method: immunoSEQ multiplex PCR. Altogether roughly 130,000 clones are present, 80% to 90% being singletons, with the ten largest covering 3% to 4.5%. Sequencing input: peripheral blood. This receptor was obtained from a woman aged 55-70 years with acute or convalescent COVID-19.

The CDR3 loop reads CASSQTGTGNYGYTF. DNA of the CDR3: TGTGCCAGCAGCCAAACCGGGACAGGCAACTATGGCTACACCTTC. The chain joins TRBV3-1 (or the pseudogene TRBV3-2) to TRBJ1-2, with 8 nucleotides matching TRBD1. Germline CDR1 LGHDT, CDR2 YNNKEL (reference sequence). After removal of 2 bases from V and 2 bases from J, the junction contained 4 bases not matched to a gene. The CDR3 extends over 15 amino acids.